The 7 T cell receptor beta chains in this list originate from one sample, sequenced in a study of identifying expanded T cells in peripheral blood. The method was immunoSEQ multiplex PCR; TCRdb's version includes in-frame clones alone and lacks a portion of them. The data hold 84,000 or so clones, with 89% observed a single time. What was sequenced was blood. These receptor sequences come from a person between 18 and 70 years old in good health.

The chain employs TRBV7-2 and TRBJ2-3, with 7 bases that match TRBD2. The CDR3 has 16 amino acids. The germline V gene has CDR1 SGHTA and CDR2 FQGNSA. The V segment lost 6 bases and the J segment 1 base; nucleotides outside the gene matches: 10. Here the CDR3 reads CASRTRGGQGTDTQYF. The CDR3 DNA is TGTGCCAGCAGGACCCGGGGAGGGCAAGGCACAGATACGCAGTATTTT.

V gene TRBV29-1 combines with J gene TRBJ1-2; D gene unclear. Germline-derived CDR1 and CDR2 are SQVTM and ANQGSEA. Trimming removed 3 bases at V and 6 bases at J, with 2 bases between. CDR3 length: 9 amino acids. The DNA for the CDR3 is TGCAGCGTTGATAATGGCTACACCTTC. Translation gives CSVDNGYTF.

The chain uses TRBV21-1 and TRBJ2-3; TRBD2, the table's D call, lacks a check against the DNA. TRBV21-1 is reported as a pseudogene. The CDR3 length is 18 residues. The CDR3 DNA follows: TGTGCCAGCAGCCCGCGGACTAGCGGGGGGGGAGCCACAGATACGCAGTATTTT. Its protein is CASSPRTSGGGATDTQYF.

This chain links TRBV7-2 with TRBJ2-5; TRBD2 might be the D (6 bases). Trimming pared 6 bases from V and 0 bases from J, leaving 14 bases between. CDR3 length equals 15 residues. In germline, CDR1 is SGHTA, CDR2 FQGNSA. The CDR3 bases are TGTGCCAGCAGGGTGGCGGGGACGTACCAAGAGACCCAGTACTTC. It codes for CASRVAGTYQETQYF.

This chain links TRBV7-9 with TRBJ1-2, with 8 bases aligning to TRBD1. The CDR3 contains 14 residues. J gave up 8 bases and V 3 bases, and 8 bases lay outside the gene matches. Germline V gives CDR1 SEHNR, CDR2 FQNEAQ (reference sequence). The CDR3 sequence is CASSFGQGAEGYTF. CDR3 DNA: TGTGCCAGCAGCTTTGGACAGGGAGCAGAGGGCTACACCTTC.

CDR3 loop: CASRVSGNTIYF. The CDR3 coding sequence is TGTGCCAGCAGGGTTTCTGGAAACACCATATATTTT. J is TRBJ1-3 and V is TRBV6-6; no clear D. CDR3 length: 12 residues. Per germline, CDR1 MNHNY and CDR2 SVGAGI (reference sequence). Trimming took off 6 bases at V and 1 base at J, with 4 bases between the two ends.

The J gene is TRBJ1-2, the V gene TRBV5-4; unclear D gene. This CDR3 contains 13 residues. Germline CDR1 is SGHNT and CDR2 is YYREEE (reference sequence). V was shortened by 0 bases and J by 7 bases, with 10 bases between the two germline ends. The CDR3, as DNA: TGTGCCAGCAGCTTGGCCTACTTATCTGGCTACACCTTC. It codes for CASSLAYLSGYTF.